The 9 T cell receptor beta chains presented below share a single source sample, sequenced in a study of T cell responses to AZD1222 COVID-19 vaccine. Sequenced by immunoSEQ multiplex PCR; TCRdb stores in-frame clones only, minus some. The table shows some 120,000 clones, with around nine tenths occurring only once. The input for sequencing was peripheral blood, taken on day 0 of MenACWY control vaccination. The receptors stem from an adult in good health.

V usage is TRBV30 and J usage is TRBJ1-3, with D uncertain. From germline, CDR1 is GTSNPN and CDR2 SVGIG (reference sequence). The CDR3 sequence is 13 residues long. V was clipped by 1 base and J by 4 bases, with 8 bases between them. CDR3 nucleotide sequence: TGTGCCTGGAGTGGAGGCGTGGGAAACACCATATATTTT. Translated, it gives CAWSGGVGNTIYF.

The chain links TRBV19 to TRBJ1-4; 7 positions agree with TRBD1. V gave up 3 bases and J gave up 7 bases; unmatched junction bases: 8. The CDR3 is made up of 15 amino acids. Germline V gene sequence: CDR1 LNHDA, CDR2 SQIVND (reference sequence). CDR3 DNA: TGTGCCAGTAGTATTGGGACAGCTAGTATTGAAAAACTGTTTTTT. Translated: CASSIGTASIEKLFF.

The rearrangement links TRBV5-6 to TRBJ2-1, with D perhaps TRBD1 (5 bases). The CDR3 contains 17 residues. With 2 bases removed from V and 3 bases from J, the gap between germline ends came to 18 bases. The V gene's germline CDR1 is SGHDT and CDR2 YYEEEE. In nucleotides, the CDR3 is TGTGCCAGCAGCTTAGTGGTGCGACAGATACTCTACAATGAGCAGTTCTTC. It yields the protein CASSLVVRQILYNEQFF.

CDR3 nucleotides: TGTGCCAGCAGCTTAGGGGACAGTCTCTACGAGCAGTACTTC. Translated: CASSLGDSLYEQYF. The J gene is TRBJ2-7, the V gene TRBV11-2; 7 nucleotides agree with TRBD1. This CDR3 is built from 14 residues. Germline lookup yields CDR1 SGHAT and CDR2 FQNNGV. The J segment lost 3 bases and the V segment lost 1 base, leaving 3 bases of the junction unmatched.

The rearrangement uses TRBV7-9 and TRBJ2-1, with D perhaps matching TRBD1 or TRBD2 (5 bases each). Germline CDR1 SEHNR, CDR2 FQNEAQ (reference sequence). The CDR3 has 16 amino acids. V was trimmed by 5 bases and J by 3 bases, leaving 17 bases between them. The CDR3 DNA follows: TGTGCCAGCAGCCCGAAACCGGGACGCAGCTACAATGAGCAGTTCTTC. Residues: CASSPKPGRSYNEQFF.

The V gene is TRBV3-1 (or the pseudogene TRBV3-2), the J gene TRBJ2-7; D unresolved. This CDR3 spans 16 amino acids. V was pared by 0 bases and J by 3 bases, with 15 bases between. Per the germline V gene, CDR1 is LGHDT and CDR2 is YNNKEL (reference sequence). The CDR3 region is CASSQDLERPLYEQYF. CDR3 bases: TGTGCCAGCAGCCAAGATCTGGAACGGCCGCTCTACGAGCAGTACTTC.

J is TRBJ2-1 and V is TRBV27; D is ambiguous. The CDR3 contains 16 residues. Per germline, CDR1 MNHEY and CDR2 SMNVEV (reference sequence). Trimming left V 1 base short and J 0 bases short, with 10 bases between. CDR3 nucleotide sequence: TGTGCCAGCAGTTTATTTGGTGGCAGCTCCTACAATGAGCAGTTCTTC. As protein: CASSLFGGSSYNEQFF.

The rearrangement links TRBV5-1 to TRBJ2-7, with unresolved D. Trimming pared 0 bases from V and 2 bases from J, leaving 12 bases between. The CDR3 extends over 15 amino acids. The germline CDR1 and CDR2 sequences are SGHRS and YFSETQ. CDR3 amino acids: CASSLGAVQTYEQYF. The CDR3 region has the DNA TGCGCCAGCAGCTTGGGCGCGGTACAAACCTACGAGCAGTACTTC. Full variable domain (missing parts from reference TRBV5-1 and TRBJ2-7): KAGVTQTPRYLIKTRGQQVTLSCSPISGHRSVSWYQQTPGQGLQFLFEYFSETQRNKGNFPGRFSGRQFSNSRSEMNVSTLELGDSALYLCASSLGAVQTYEQYFGPGTRLTVT.

This clone occurred once. The rearrangement joins TRBV27 to TRBJ1-1, with 8 bases identical to TRBD1. The CDR3 has 18 amino acids. Losses at the gene ends were 6 bases for V and 3 bases for J; bases not matched to a gene: 18. In germline, CDR1 is MNHEY, CDR2 SMNVEV (reference sequence). In DNA, the CDR3 is TGTGCCAGCAGGCCTCCCGGGACAGGAGGGGTCGGGGACACTGAAGCTTTCTTT. Residues: CASRPPGTGGVGDTEAFF.